The 31 T cell receptor beta chains listed next were all sequenced from one sample in a study of T-cell reconstitution after alpha-beta-depleted transplantation in children. During its preparation, the TCRbeta library received unique molecular identifiers. TCRdb used MiXCR to reprocess the PCR reads, holding one entry per CDR3 protein. The table includes about 500,000 distinct CDR3 sequences, roughly 11% detected once. Specimen: PBMCs, mostly from graft donor cells, collected 180 days after TCRalphabeta/CD19-depleted stem cell transplant. The origin of the receptors is a female patient between 2 and 15 years old who had a stem cell transplant for aplastic anemia, so the T cells may come from the graft donor.

This clonotype was seen once. A read error may explain this, as a much larger clone is one base away. The genes are TRBV20-1 and TRBJ1-6; D may be TRBD1 (5 bases). CDR3 size: 13 residues. Germline V lookup: CDR1 DFQATT, CDR2 SNEGSKA (reference sequence). V lost 5 bases, J lost 8 bases, and 13 bases lay in between. The CDR3 reads CSAGVAGDSPLHF. The CDR3 DNA reads as TGCAGTGCTGGAGTGGCGGGGGATTCACCCCTCCACTTT.

The chain recombines TRBV7-3 with TRBJ2-3; D is possibly TRBD1 or TRBD2 (6 bases each). Germline loops: CDR1 SGHTA, CDR2 FQGTGA. The CDR3 totals 16 residues. V was trimmed by 3 bases and J by 2 bases, leaving 15 bases between them. The CDR3 protein is CASSLFEGGNTDTQYF. CDR3 sequence (DNA): TGTGCCAGCAGCTTGTTTGAGGGGGGTAACACAGATACGCAGTATTTT.

There are a few counts of this clonotype. This sequence joins TRBV20-1 and TRBJ1-6; D remains unclear. The CDR3 length is 13 residues. The V and J ends lost 4 bases and 0 bases respectively, with 4 bases between them. Germline-derived CDR1 and CDR2 are DFQATT and SNEGSKA (reference sequence). CDR3 sequence (DNA): TGCAGTGCTAAGGGCTCCTATAATTCACCCCTCCACTTT. Encoded protein: CSAKGSYNSPLHF.

This clonotype has more than one count but fewer than ten. J is TRBJ2-3 and V is TRBV6-2 or TRBV6-3; either TRBD1 or TRBD2 may supply D (5 bases each). The CDR3 is 20 amino acids. Germline assignment: CDR1 MNHEY and CDR2 SVGEGT. Trimming shortened V by 2 bases and J by 0 bases, and 24 bases separated the two germline ends. The CDR3 DNA reads TGTGCCAGCAGTTACAGGATTGCGGGTCGAGGGGCCTCTAGCACAGATACGCAGTATTTT. It codes for CASSYRIAGRGASSTDTQYF.

This clonotype was observed a few times. The chain couples TRBV20-1 to TRBJ1-1; maybe TRBD1 (5 bases). The CDR3 extends over 14 amino acids. Germline lookup yields CDR1 DFQATT and CDR2 SNEGSKA (reference sequence). For the CDR3, the DNA is TGCAGGGGAAGCACGGGGGACCTGAACACTGAAGCTTTCTTT. Protein sequence: CRGSTGDLNTEAFF.

The V call is TRBV12-3 or TRBV12-4, the J call TRBJ2-1; 10 bases agree with TRBD2. Unmatched junction bases numbered 3, after V lost 2 bases and J lost 8 bases. This CDR3 is 14 amino acids long. CDR3 sequence: CASSLTSGIYEQFF. The CDR3 DNA reads TGTGCCAGCAGTTTAACTAGCGGGATCTATGAGCAGTTCTTC.

This clonotype was picked up many times. The chain joins TRBV28 to TRBJ2-7; 9 nucleotides align to TRBD1. With 6 bases clipped from V and 5 bases from J, the junction kept 5 bases outside the gene matches. CDR1 MDHEN and CDR2 SYDVKM come from the germline V gene. The CDR3 loop spans 13 amino acids. The CDR3, as DNA: TGTGCCAGCAGACCCGGACAGGGGAACGAGCAGTACTTC. Translated, it gives CASRPGQGNEQYF.

This clonotype was seen only a few times. The CDR3 nucleotides read TGCAGTGCTTCGGACCGGGAGAGCTCCTACGAGCAGTACTTC. It specifies CSASDRESSYEQYF. The rearrangement joins TRBV20-1 to TRBJ2-7; TRBD2 might be the D (6 bases). The CDR3 consists of 14 residues. V dropped 5 bases and J dropped 0 bases, with 14 bases sitting between them. Germline V gives CDR1 DFQATT, CDR2 SNEGSKA (reference sequence).

This clonotype has just a few counts. V usage is TRBV18 and J usage is TRBJ2-5; D may be TRBD2 (6 bases). Germline-derived CDR1 and CDR2 are KGHSH and LQKENI. Deletions cut 5 bases from V and 0 bases from J, with 16 bases between. This CDR3 has 16 amino acids. The CDR3 protein is CASSNRGRGNQETQYF. The CDR3 DNA reads as TGTGCCAGCTCAAACCGGGGCCGGGGGAACCAAGAGACCCAGTACTTC. Based on the CDR3 plus reference TRBV18 and TRBJ2-5, the full variable domain is NAGVMQNPRHLVRRRGQEARLRCSPMKGHSHVYWYRQLPEEGLKFMVYLQKENIIDESGMPKERFSAEFPKEGPSILRIQQVVRGDSAAYFCASSNRGRGNQETQYFGPGTRLLVL.

This clonotype was found many times. The rearrangement joins TRBV5-1 to TRBJ2-1; 8 nucleotides align to TRBD2. CDR3 length equals 14 residues. V was clipped by 0 bases and J by 5 bases; unmatched bases: 1. Germline V CDR1 and CDR2: SGHRS, YFSETQ. The chain's CDR3 is CASSLGAGDNEQFF. CDR3 nucleotides: TGCGCCAGCAGCTTGGGAGCGGGAGACAATGAGCAGTTCTTC.

This clonotype was observed at least ten times. This chain connects TRBV5-1 to TRBJ1-1; no firm D call. V lost 0 bases, J lost 11 bases, and 11 bases lay in between. This CDR3 has 12 amino acids. Germline CDR1 is SGHRS and CDR2 is YFSETQ. In nucleotides, the CDR3 is TGCGCCAGCAGCTTGGACCGGGGATCTGCTTTCTTT. It codes for CASSLDRGSAFF.

This clonotype was counted once. The chain has TRBV4-2 and TRBJ2-7, with D possibly being TRBD1 (6 bases). Germline CDR1 and CDR2: LGHNA and YNFKEQ. This CDR3 has 17 residues. Trimming removed 4 bases from V and 1 base from J, with 20 bases in between. The CDR3 region is CASSRQAEQGQSYEQYF. The CDR3 DNA is TGTGCCAGCAGCCGACAAGCCGAACAGGGTCAGTCCTACGAGCAGTACTTC.

The rearrangement links TRBV7-2 to TRBJ1-1; D might be TRBD1 (5 bases). Germline CDR1 reads SGHTA; CDR2 reads FQGNSA. This CDR3 has 15 amino acids. With 5 bases removed from V and 0 bases from J, the gap between germline ends came to 13 bases. The DNA of the CDR3 is TGTGCCAGCAGCCCTAGTTGGGGGTTGAACACTGAAGCTTTCTTT. It yields the protein CASSPSWGLNTEAFF. Full variable domain (outside the CDR3, taken from reference TRBV7-2 and TRBJ1-1): GAGVSQSPSNKVTEKGKDVELRCDPISGHTALYWYRQSLGQGLEFLIYFQGNSAPDKSGLPSDRFSAERTGGSVSTLTIQRTQQEDSAVYLCASSPSWGLNTEAFFGQGTRLTVV.

This clonotype appeared many times. The chain uses TRBV12-3 or TRBV12-4 and TRBJ2-2; D unresolved. Trimming took 6 bases from V and 0 from J, leaving 8 bases between them. The CDR3 totals 14 residues. For the CDR3, the DNA is TGTGCCAGCAGCTGGATCTCGAACACCGGGGAGCTGTTTTTT. Its protein product is CASSWISNTGELFF.

The J gene is TRBJ2-5, the V gene TRBV6-1; D unresolved. The germline gives CDR1 MNHNS, CDR2 SASEGT. The CDR3 sequence is 14 residues long. Trimming cost V 5 bases and J 0 bases, with 10 bases left between them. The CDR3 protein is CASSPWANQETQYF. The CDR3 nucleotides read TGTGCCAGCAGTCCGTGGGCCAACCAAGAGACCCAGTACTTC.

Turning to this clonotype: This is likely a read error, given that the CDR3 carries no conserved phenylalanine or tryptophan at its end. The rearrangement links TRBV12-3 or TRBV12-4 to TRBJ2-5, with D maybe TRBD2 (6 bases). This CDR3 has 15 amino acids. The germline V and J ends were trimmed by 7 bases and 7 bases, with 22 bases remaining between them. Here the CDR3 reads CASTRGWPQIGTQYY. Written as DNA, the CDR3 is TGTGCCAGCACCCGGGGGTGGCCACAGATCGGGACCCAGTACTAC.

This rearrangement joins TRBV7-2 to TRBJ2-3, with 8 bases identical to TRBD2. The CDR3 runs 15 residues. V gave up 1 base and J gave up 4 bases; unmatched junction bases: 4. Germline values: CDR1 SGHTA, CDR2 FQGNSA. This chain's CDR3 is CASSLVGLVADTQYF. DNA of the CDR3: TGTGCCAGCAGCTTAGTGGGACTAGTCGCAGATACGCAGTATTTT.

This clonotype has only a few counts. V and J are TRBV7-2 and TRBJ2-5; TRBD1 agrees at 8 bases. The CDR3 has 15 amino acids. Per the germline V gene, CDR1 is SGHTA and CDR2 is FQGNSA. V lost 4 bases to trimming and J lost 4 bases; unmatched junction nucleotides: 8. CDR3 coding DNA: TGTGCCAGCAGCTACGTACAGGGGGGTGGAGAGACCCAGTACTTC. Amino acid sequence: CASSYVQGGGETQYF. Combining the CDR3 with reference TRBV7-2 and TRBJ2-5 gives the whole variable domain GAGVSQSPSNKVTEKGKDVELRCDPISGHTALYWYRQSLGQGLEFLIYFQGNSAPDKSGLPSDRFSAERTGGSVSTLTIQRTQQEDSAVYLCASSYVQGGGETQYFGPGTRLLVL.

The sample holds a few counts of this clonotype. The J gene is TRBJ2-1, the V gene TRBV27, with D possibly matching TRBD2 (6 bases). V lost 11 bases and J 0 bases, leaving 29 bases between the germline ends. The CDR3 is 19 amino acids. Germline CDR1 MNHEY, CDR2 SMNVEV (reference sequence). The CDR3 DNA is TGTGCCCGCCAAGGAAACCTATTGACTAGTCCGGGCTCCTACAATGAGCAGTTCTTC. This translates into CARQGNLLTSPGSYNEQFF.

A few counts support this clonotype. The chain couples TRBV29-1 to TRBJ2-5, with 8 bases that match TRBD2. This CDR3 region has 13 residues. CDR1 is SQVTM and CDR2 is ANQGSEA in the germline V gene. The trim removed 0 bases at V and 7 bases at J, leaving 4 bases unmatched. CDR3 DNA sequence: TGCAGCGTTGAAGAACGGCGGGAGGTGACCCAGTACTTC. Amino acid sequence: CSVEERREVTQYF.

This rearrangement joins TRBV27 to TRBJ2-7; D gene ambiguous. This CDR3 has 14 amino acids. Trimming cost V 0 bases and J 2 bases, with 8 bases left between them. The germline V gene has CDR1 MNHEY and CDR2 SMNVEV (reference sequence). CDR3 sequence: CASSLSWIPYEQYF. The CDR3, as DNA: TGTGCCAGCAGTTTATCATGGATCCCCTACGAGCAGTACTTC.

V and J are TRBV7-2 and TRBJ1-2, with 9 bases aligning to TRBD1. Looked up from germline, CDR1 is SGHTA and CDR2 is FQGNSA. J gave up 4 bases and V 5 bases, and 11 bases lay outside the gene matches. CDR3 size: 16 residues. The CDR3 nucleotides read TGTGCCAGCAGCCAGGCTGGGACAGGGTATCGCTATGGCTACACCTTC. Translating it yields CASSQAGTGYRYGYTF.

The chain uses TRBV20-1 and TRBJ2-1; D is possibly TRBD2 (6 bases). This CDR3 has 12 residues. The V end lost 6 bases, the J end lost 15 bases, and 21 bases lay between the germline ends. The germline gives CDR1 DFQATT, CDR2 SNEGSKA (reference sequence). The CDR3 reads CSASIPGDRPFF. CDR3 nucleotide sequence: TGCAGTGCCTCCATCCCGGGGGATCGTCCGTTCTTC.

The CDR3 spells CASSFRGQTQYF. CDR3 nucleotides: TGTGCCAGCAGCTTCAGGGGACAGACCCAGTACTTC. The chain uses TRBV5-8 and TRBJ2-5; D is possibly TRBD1 (6 bases). The CDR3 sequence is 12 residues long. Germline V lookup: CDR1 SGHTS, CDR2 YDEGEE. Trimming shortened V by 2 bases and J by 6 bases, and 8 bases separated the two germline ends.

This clonotype was found a few times. The gene calls are TRBV7-8 and TRBJ2-5; D is unresolved. Germline loops: CDR1 SGHVS, CDR2 FQNEAQ. This CDR3 is built from 16 residues. Trimming took off 0 bases at V and 4 bases at J, with 15 bases between the two ends. This CDR3 reads CASSLASQVRVETQYF. CDR3 DNA sequence: TGTGCCAGCAGCTTAGCGAGTCAGGTCCGCGTAGAGACCCAGTACTTC.

This clonotype showed up many times. This chain links TRBV10-3 with TRBJ2-4, with D perhaps TRBD1 (5 bases). The CDR3 has 14 residues. Germline CDR1 and CDR2: ENHRY and SYGVKD. Trimming took 4 bases from V and 3 from J, leaving 10 bases between them. The DNA for the CDR3 is TGTGCCATCAGTGCCGACCAGGGCAAAAACATTCAGTACTTC. Protein product: CAISADQGKNIQYF.

This clonotype was recorded a few times. This sequence joins TRBV3-1 and TRBJ2-7; 10 bases are a match to TRBD2. Trimming removed 0 bases from V and 4 bases from J; junction bases left unmatched: 6. The CDR3 has 16 residues. Germline V CDR1 and CDR2: LGHDT, YNNKEL (reference sequence). The CDR3 DNA follows: TGTGCCAGCAGCCAAGAGAGGCTAGCGGGAGTTTACGAGCAGTACTTC. As protein: CASSQERLAGVYEQYF.

This clonotype was counted between two and nine times. The chain recombines TRBV10-3 with TRBJ2-2; no clear D gene. The ends were cut back, 5 bases at V and 5 bases at J, with 15 bases in the middle. The CDR3 runs 15 residues. Germline V gene sequence: CDR1 ENHRY, CDR2 SYGVKD. The CDR3 DNA is TGTGCCATCAGTCGACGGACCCAAAATACCGGGGAGCTGTTTTTT. It yields the protein CAISRRTQNTGELFF.

This clonotype was observed a handful of times. This chain connects TRBV11-2 to TRBJ2-5; 9 positions agree with TRBD1. Trimming took 3 bases from V and 9 from J; bases not matched to a gene: 8. Per germline, CDR1 SGHAT and CDR2 FQNNGV. The CDR3 sequence is 14 residues long. CDR3 DNA: TGTGCCAGCAGCTTGTGGACAGGGGCACAGGCCCAGTACTTC. Amino acid sequence: CASSLWTGAQAQYF.

Ten or more counts support this clonotype. CDR3 loop: CASSYGTSTYEQYF. CDR3 bases: TGTGCCAGCAGTTACGGGACCTCTACCTACGAGCAGTACTTC. The V call is TRBV6-5, the J call TRBJ2-7, with D possibly called TRBD1 or TRBD2 (5 bases each). In germline, CDR1 is MNHEY, CDR2 SVGAGI. The V gene lost 2 bases and the J gene lost 2 bases, with 10 bases spanning the gap. The CDR3 has 14 amino acids.

The V call is TRBV10-3, the J call TRBJ1-5; 9 bases match TRBD1. Germline CDR1 reads ENHRY; CDR2 reads SYGVKD. This CDR3 contains 18 residues. V was pared by 5 bases and J by 0 bases, with 11 bases of the junction left unmatched. CDR3 amino acids: CAISLGTGLTHSNQPQHF. DNA of the CDR3: TGTGCCATCAGTTTAGGGACAGGGTTGACCCATAGCAATCAGCCCCAGCATTTT.